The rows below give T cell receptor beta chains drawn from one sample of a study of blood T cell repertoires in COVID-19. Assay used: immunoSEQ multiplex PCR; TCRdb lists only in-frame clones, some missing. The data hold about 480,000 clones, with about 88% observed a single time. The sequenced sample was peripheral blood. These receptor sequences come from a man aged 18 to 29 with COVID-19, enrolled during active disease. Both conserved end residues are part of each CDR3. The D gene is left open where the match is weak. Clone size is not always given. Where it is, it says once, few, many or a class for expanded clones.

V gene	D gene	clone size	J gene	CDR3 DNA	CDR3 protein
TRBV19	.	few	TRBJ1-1	TGTGCCAGTAGTACCCTCACAGGGTCGACTGAAGCTTTCTTT	CASSTLTGSTEAFF
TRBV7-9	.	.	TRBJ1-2	TGTGCCAGCAGCTTAGGTTCCAGGGGTTATGGCTACACCTTC	CASSLGSRGYGYTF
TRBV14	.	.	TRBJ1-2	TGTGCCAGCAGCCAAGATCGTCGTAATGGCTACACCTTC	CASSQDRRNGYTF
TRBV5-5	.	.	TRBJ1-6	TGTGCCAGCAGCTTGTCCGGACTTAATTCACCCCTCCACTTT	CASSLSGLNSPLHF
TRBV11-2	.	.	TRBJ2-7	TGTGCCAGCAGCTTGTCCGCCTCTAGCTCCTACGAGCAGTACTTC	CASSLSASSSYEQYF
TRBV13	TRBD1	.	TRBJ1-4	TGTGCCAGCAGCGGGACCGGGACAGGGTATGAAAAACTGTTTTTT	CASSGTGTGYEKLFF
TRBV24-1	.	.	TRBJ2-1	TGTGCCACCAGTGACCTAGGGAGTTTCAATGAGCAGTTCTTC	CATSDLGSFNEQFF
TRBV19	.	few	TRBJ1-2	TGTGCCAGTAGTATCTCAGGGGACTATGGCTACACCTTC	CASSISGDYGYTF
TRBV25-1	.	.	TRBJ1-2	TGTGCCAGCAGTGAATCAGGCACAGCTAACTATGGCTACACCTTC	CASSESGTANYGYTF
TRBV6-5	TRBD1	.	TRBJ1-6	TGTGCCAGCAGCCAAGACAGGGGCGATTCACCCCTCCACTTT	CASSQDRGDSPLHF
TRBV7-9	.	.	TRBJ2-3	TGTGCCAGCAGCTTAGTACGGGGCACAGATACGCAGTATTTT	CASSLVRGTDTQYF
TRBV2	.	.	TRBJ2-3	TGTGCCAGCAGTGAAGGACTTAGCACAGATACGCAGTATTTT	CASSEGLSTDTQYF
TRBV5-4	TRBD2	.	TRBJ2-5	TGTGCCAGCAGCGCGGGACTAGCGGGAGCTCAGTACTTC	CASSAGLAGAQYF
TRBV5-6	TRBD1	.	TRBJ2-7	TGTGCCAGCAGCGGACAGGGGGGCGAGCAGTACTTC	CASSGQGGEQYF
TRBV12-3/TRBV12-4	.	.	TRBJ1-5	TGTGCCAGCAGCCCACTACTTAATCAGCCCCAGCATTTT	CASSPLLNQPQHF
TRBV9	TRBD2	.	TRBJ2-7	TGTGCCAGCAGCCCCGTAGCGGGAGTAAACGAGCAGTACTTC	CASSPVAGVNEQYF
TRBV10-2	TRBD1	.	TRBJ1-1	TGCGCCAGCAGTGAGGACAGGGGGCCTAACACTGAAGCTTTCTTT	CASSEDRGPNTEAFF
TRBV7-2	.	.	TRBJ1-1	TGTGCCAGCAGCCCTGGGGCGAACACTGAAGCTTTCTTT	CASSPGANTEAFF
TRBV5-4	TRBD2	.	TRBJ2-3	TGTGCCAGCAGCTTGGCCGGGCGGGGGGTCACAGATACGCAGTATTTT	CASSLAGRGVTDTQYF
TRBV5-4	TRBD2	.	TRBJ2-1	TGTGCCAGCAGCCCGGGACTAGCGGGAGTAGGCAATGAGCAGTTCTTC	CASSPGLAGVGNEQFF
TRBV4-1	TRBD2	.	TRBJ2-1	TGCGCCAGCAGCCAAGGGACTAGCGTCTATGAGCAGTTCTTC	CASSQGTSVYEQFF
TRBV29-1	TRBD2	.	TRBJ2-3	TGCAGCGTTGAAGGGGGGGGAACAGATACGCAGTATTTT	CSVEGGGTDTQYF
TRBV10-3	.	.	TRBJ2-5	TGTGCCATCAGTGGAATTAGCGGCAAAGAGACCCAGTACTTC	CAISGISGKETQYF
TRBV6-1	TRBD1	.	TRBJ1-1	TGTGCCAGCAGTGAATCGGTACAGGGGGGCCTGAACACTGAAGCTTTCTTT	CASSESVQGGLNTEAFF
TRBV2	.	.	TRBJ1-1	TGTGCCAGCAGTGGAGGGCAGGATGAAGCTTTCTTT	CASSGGQDEAFF
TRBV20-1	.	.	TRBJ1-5	TGCAGTGCTACTGACGACTCTCCGCCCCAGCATTTT	CSATDDSPPQHF
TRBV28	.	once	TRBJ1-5	TGTGCCAGCAGTTTACTCCAGTCGTATAGCAATCAGCCCCAGCATTTT	CASSLLQSYSNQPQHF
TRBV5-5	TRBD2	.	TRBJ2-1	TGTGCCAGCAGCCGGACTAGCGGGAGTGATGAGCAGTTCTTC	CASSRTSGSDEQFF
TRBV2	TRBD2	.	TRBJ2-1	TGTGCCAGCAGTGTAGGAGCGGGGTACAATGAGCAGTTCTTC	CASSVGAGYNEQFF
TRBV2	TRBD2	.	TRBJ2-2	TGTGCCAGCAGTATTAGCGGGAGGAGTGGGGAGCTGTTTTTT	CASSISGRSGELFF
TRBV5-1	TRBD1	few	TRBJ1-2	TGCGCCAGCAGCCCCGGGGACAGTCGGGGCTACACCTTC	CASSPGDSRGYTF
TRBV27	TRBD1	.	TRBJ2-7	TGTGCCAGCAGTTCAACCGGGACAGGGTCCTACGAGCAGTACTTC	CASSSTGTGSYEQYF
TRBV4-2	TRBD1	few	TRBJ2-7	TGTGCCAGCAGCCAAGAGTTTGGACAGGGGGCGGGGGAGCAGTACTTC	CASSQEFGQGAGEQYF
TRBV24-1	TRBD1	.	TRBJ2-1	TGTGCCACCAGTGATTGGGACAGCAGCTCCTACAATGAGCAGTTCTTC	CATSDWDSSSYNEQFF
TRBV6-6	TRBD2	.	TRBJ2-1	TGTGCCAGCAGTTTAGCGGGAGGGAATGGCAATGAGCAGTTCTTC	CASSLAGGNGNEQFF
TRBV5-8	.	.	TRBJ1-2	TGTGCCAGCAGCCCGACCGGCAGCGGGAACTATGGCTACACCTTC	CASSPTGSGNYGYTF
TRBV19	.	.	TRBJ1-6	TGTGCCAGTAGTGCGGGCTCAAGCTCCTATAATTCACCCCTCCACTTT	CASSAGSSSYNSPLHF
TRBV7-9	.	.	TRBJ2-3	TGTGCCAGCAGCTTGGTTGAGGGACTCACAGATACGCAGTATTTT	CASSLVEGLTDTQYF
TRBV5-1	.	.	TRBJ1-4	TGCGCCAGCAGCTTAAGTAGTCAGGGCGGTGAAAAACTGTTTTTT	CASSLSSQGGEKLFF
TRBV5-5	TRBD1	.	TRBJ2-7	TGTGCCAGCAGCTTGGGGACAGGTGGATGGGAGCAGTACTTC	CASSLGTGGWEQYF
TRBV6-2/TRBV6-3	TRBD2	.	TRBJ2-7	TGTGCCAGCAGTTACTATATAGCGGGGGACTACGAGCAGTACTTC	CASSYYIAGDYEQYF
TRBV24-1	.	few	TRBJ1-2	TGTGCCACCAGTGATTTTCAGGGCCGGACCACCTTC	CATSDFQGRTTF